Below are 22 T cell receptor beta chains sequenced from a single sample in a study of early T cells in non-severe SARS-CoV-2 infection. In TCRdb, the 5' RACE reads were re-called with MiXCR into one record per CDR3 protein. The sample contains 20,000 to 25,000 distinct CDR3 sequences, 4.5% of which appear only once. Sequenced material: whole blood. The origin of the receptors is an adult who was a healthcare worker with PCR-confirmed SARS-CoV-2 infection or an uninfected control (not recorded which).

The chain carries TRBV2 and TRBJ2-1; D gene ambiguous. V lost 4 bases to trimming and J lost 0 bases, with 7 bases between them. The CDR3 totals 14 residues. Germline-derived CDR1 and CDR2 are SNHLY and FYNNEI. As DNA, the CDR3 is TGTGCCAGCAGTGTAGAAAGCTCCTACAATGAGCAGTTCTTC. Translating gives CASSVESSYNEQFF.

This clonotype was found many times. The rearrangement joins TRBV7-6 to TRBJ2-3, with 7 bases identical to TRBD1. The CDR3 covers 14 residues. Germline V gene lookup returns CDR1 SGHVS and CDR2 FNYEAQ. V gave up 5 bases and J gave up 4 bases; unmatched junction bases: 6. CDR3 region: CASSRRQGPDTQYF. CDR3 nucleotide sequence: TGTGCCAGCAGCCGTAGACAGGGCCCAGATACGCAGTATTTT.

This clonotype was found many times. CDR3 bases: TGTGCCAGCAGCTTTCGCGGGGGCTACAATGAGCAGTTCTTC. Encoded protein: CASSFRGGYNEQFF. The chain uses TRBV7-2 and TRBJ2-1; 7 bases fit TRBD2. Losses at the gene ends were 3 bases for V and 3 bases for J; bases not matched to a gene: 2. Germline CDR1 is SGHTA and CDR2 is FQGNSA. This CDR3 spans 14 amino acids.

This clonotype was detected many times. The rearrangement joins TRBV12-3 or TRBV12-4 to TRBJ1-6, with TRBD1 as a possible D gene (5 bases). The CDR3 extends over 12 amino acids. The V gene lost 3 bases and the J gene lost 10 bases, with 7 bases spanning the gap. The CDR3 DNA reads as TGTGCCAGCAGTTTCGAGGGGTCACCCCTCCACTTT. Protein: CASSFEGSPLHF.

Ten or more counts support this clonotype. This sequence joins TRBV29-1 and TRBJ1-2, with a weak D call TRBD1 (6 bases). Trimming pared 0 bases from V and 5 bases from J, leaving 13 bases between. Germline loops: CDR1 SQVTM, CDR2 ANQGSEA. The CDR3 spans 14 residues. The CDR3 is CSVEEGTFVYGYTF. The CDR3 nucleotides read TGCAGCGTTGAAGAGGGGACATTCGTTTATGGCTACACCTTC.

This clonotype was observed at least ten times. The CDR3 sequence is CASSGQSGNQPQHF. DNA for the CDR3: TGTGCCAGTAGTGGACAGTCGGGCAATCAGCCCCAGCATTTT. J is TRBJ1-5 and V is TRBV19; D may be TRBD1 (6 bases). Germline V gene lookup returns CDR1 LNHDA and CDR2 SQIVND (reference sequence). The CDR3 spans 14 residues. V was clipped by 5 bases and J by 2 bases, with 10 bases between them.

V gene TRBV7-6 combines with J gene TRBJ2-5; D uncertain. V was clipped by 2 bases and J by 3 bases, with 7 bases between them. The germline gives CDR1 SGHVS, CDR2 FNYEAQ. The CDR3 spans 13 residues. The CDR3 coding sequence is TGTGCCAGCAGCTTAAACCTAGAAGAGACCCAGTACTTC. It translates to CASSLNLEETQYF.

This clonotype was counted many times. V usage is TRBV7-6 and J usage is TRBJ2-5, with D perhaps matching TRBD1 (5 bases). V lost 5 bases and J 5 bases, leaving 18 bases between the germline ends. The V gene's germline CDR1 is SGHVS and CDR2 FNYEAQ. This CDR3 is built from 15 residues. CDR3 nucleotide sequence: TGTGCCAGCAGCACCCCGGCCAGGGTTGGCGAGACCCAGTACTTC. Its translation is CASSTPARVGETQYF.

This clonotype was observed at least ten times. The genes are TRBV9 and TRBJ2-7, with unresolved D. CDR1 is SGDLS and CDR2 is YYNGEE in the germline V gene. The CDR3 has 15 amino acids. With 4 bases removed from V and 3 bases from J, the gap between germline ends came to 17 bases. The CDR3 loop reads CASSSQAGPNYEQYF. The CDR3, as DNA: TGTGCCAGCAGCTCCCAAGCCGGGCCGAACTACGAGCAGTACTTC.

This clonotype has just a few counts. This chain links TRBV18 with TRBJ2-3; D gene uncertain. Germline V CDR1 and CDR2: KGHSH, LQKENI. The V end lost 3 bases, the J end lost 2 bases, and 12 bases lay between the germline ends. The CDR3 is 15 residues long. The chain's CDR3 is CASSPRTGTTDTQYF. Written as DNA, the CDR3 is TGTGCCAGCTCACCGAGGACGGGTACCACAGATACGCAGTATTTT.

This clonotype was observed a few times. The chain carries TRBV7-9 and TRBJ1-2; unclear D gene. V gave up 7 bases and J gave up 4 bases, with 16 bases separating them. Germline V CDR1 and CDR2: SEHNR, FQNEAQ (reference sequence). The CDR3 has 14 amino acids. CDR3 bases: TGTGCCAGCACCCCGGCTGGAGGAGGCTATGGCTACACCTTC. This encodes CASTPAGGGYGYTF.

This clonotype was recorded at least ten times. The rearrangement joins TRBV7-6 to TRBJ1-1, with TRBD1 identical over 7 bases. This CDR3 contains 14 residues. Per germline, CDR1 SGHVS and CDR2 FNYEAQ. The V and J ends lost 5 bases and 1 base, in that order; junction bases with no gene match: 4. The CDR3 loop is CASSLGTENTEAFF. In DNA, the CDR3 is TGTGCCAGCAGCCTCGGGACAGAGAACACTGAAGCTTTCTTT.

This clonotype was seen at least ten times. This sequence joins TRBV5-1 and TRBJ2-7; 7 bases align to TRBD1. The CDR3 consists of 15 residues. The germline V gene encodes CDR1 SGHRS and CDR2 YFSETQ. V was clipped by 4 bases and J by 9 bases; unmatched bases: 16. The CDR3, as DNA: TGCGCCAGCAGCCCCCAGGGGGTTTCTCAATCGGGGCAGTACTTC. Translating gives CASSPQGVSQSGQYF.

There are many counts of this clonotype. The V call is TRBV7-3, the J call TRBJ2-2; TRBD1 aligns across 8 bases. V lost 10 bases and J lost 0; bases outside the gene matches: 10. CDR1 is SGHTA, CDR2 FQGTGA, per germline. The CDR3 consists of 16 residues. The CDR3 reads CATSQMTGANTGELFF. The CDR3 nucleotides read TGTGCCACCTCCCAGATGACAGGGGCGAACACCGGGGAGCTGTTTTTT.

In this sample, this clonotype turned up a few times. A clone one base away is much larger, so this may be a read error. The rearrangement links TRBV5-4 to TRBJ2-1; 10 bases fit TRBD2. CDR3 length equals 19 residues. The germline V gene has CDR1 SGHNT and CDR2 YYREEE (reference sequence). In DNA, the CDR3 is TGTGACAGCAGCTTGGTGGTTAGCGGGGGGTCTTACTCCTACAATGAGCAGTTCTTC. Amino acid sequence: CDSSLVVSGGSYSYNEQFF.

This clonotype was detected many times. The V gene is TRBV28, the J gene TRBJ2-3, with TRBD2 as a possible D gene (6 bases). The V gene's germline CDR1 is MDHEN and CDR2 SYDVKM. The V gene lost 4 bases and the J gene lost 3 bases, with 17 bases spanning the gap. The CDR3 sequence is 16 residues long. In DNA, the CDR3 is TGTGCCAGCAGTTACATCACGGGGGTCATTACAGATACGCAGTATTTT. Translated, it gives CASSYITGVITDTQYF.

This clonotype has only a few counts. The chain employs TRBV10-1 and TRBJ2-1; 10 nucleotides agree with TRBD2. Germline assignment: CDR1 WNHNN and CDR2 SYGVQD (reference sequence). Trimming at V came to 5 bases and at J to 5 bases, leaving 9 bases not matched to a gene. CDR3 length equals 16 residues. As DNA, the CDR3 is TGCGCCAGCAGTAACCGCCTAGCGGGGGCTAACAATGAGCAGTTCTTC. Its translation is CASSNRLAGANNEQFF.

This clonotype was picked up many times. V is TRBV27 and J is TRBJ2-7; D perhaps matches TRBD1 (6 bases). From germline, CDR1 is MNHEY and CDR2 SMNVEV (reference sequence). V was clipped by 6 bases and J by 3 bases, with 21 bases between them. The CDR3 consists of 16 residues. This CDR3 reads CASRRSGVVLSYEQYF. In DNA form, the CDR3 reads TGTGCCAGCAGAAGATCAGGGGTAGTGTTGAGCTACGAGCAGTACTTC.

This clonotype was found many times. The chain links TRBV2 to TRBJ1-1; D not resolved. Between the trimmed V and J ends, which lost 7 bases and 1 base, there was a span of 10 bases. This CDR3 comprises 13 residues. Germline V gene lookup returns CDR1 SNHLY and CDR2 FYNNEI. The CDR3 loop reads CASTLLGNTEAFF. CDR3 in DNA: TGTGCCAGCACTTTGTTGGGGAACACTGAAGCTTTCTTT. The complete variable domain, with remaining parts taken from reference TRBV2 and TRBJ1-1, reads EPEVTQTPSHQVTQMGQEVILRCVPISNHLYFYWYRQILGQKVEFLVSFYNNEISEKSEIFDDQFSVERPDGSNFTLKIRSTKLEDSAMYFCASTLLGNTEAFFGQGTRLTVV.

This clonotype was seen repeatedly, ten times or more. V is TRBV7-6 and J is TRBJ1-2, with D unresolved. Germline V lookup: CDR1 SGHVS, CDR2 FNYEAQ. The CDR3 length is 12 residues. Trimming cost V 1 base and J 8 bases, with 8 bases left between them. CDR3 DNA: TGTGCCAGCAGCTTAGTTATGGGAGGCTACACCTTC. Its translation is CASSLVMGGYTF.

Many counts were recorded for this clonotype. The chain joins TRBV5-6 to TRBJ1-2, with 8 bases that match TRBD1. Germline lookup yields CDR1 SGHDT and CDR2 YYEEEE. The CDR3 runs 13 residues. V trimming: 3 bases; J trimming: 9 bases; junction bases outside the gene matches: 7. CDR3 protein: CASSYDRGVSYTF. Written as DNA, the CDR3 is TGTGCCAGCAGCTACGACAGGGGAGTGAGCTACACCTTC.

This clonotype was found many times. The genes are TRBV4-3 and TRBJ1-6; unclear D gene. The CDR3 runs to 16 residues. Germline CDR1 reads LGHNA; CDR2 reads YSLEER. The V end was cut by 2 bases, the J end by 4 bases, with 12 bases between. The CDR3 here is CASSQLTTVYNSPLHF. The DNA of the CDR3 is TGCGCCAGCAGCCAACTAACTACAGTATATAATTCACCCCTCCACTTT.